This T cell receptor beta chain was found in a study of cytomegalovirus exposure and HLA in healthy donors. Details on this clone: The antigen remains undetermined.

The study's findings and limits: Subsequent analysis revealed that first-cohort TCR clusters tended to co-occur in the 130 or so validation repertoires. The study put around 180 TCR beta chains on its list as cytomegalovirus-associated.

TCRdb keeps only in-frame clones here, not all; method: immunoSEQ multiplex PCR. This repertoire shows about 70,000 clones, roughly 94% found once; its top ten account for 1.5% to 2%. The source of this sequence is a woman aged 18-29 years in good health and CMV-seropositive. The sequenced sample consisted of PBMCs.

In nucleotides, the CDR3 is TGTGCCAGCAGCTCATCCCCTAGCGGTAAGCAGTACTTC. It yields the protein CASSSSPSGKQYF. V usage is TRBV7-7 and J usage is TRBJ2-7; 7 bases are a match to TRBD2. Germline-derived CDR1 and CDR2 are SSHAT and FNYEAQ (reference sequence). The V and J ends lost 4 bases and 8 bases, in that order; junction bases with no gene match: 8. This CDR3 has 13 amino acids.